A selection of T cell receptor beta chains follows, all from one sample in a study of T-cell reconstitution after alpha-beta-depleted transplantation in children. In TCRdb, the PCR reads were re-called with MiXCR into one record per CDR3 protein. The table lists hundreds of thousands of distinct CDR3 sequences, 15% to 20% of them singletons. The sample in question was PBMCs from the stem cell graft donor, obtained from the stem cell graft. The origin of the receptors is a human donor who donated a stem cell graft to a child with acute lymphoblastic leukemia. The conserved cysteine and the conserved F or W are not part of the CDR3 here. D genes are given only for firm matches.

v_call	cdr3_length	d_call	j_call	cdr3_aa
TRBV20-1	12	TRBD1	TRBJ2-2	SAPGTENTGELF
TRBV24-1	13	NA	TRBJ2-3	ATSDSGKSTDTQY
TRBV9	12	TRBD2	TRBJ2-7	ASSASGLTYEQY
TRBV7-3	18	TRBD2	TRBJ2-1	ASSLLGTSGLQSSYNEQF
TRBV7-8	12	NA	TRBJ2-4	ASSLVPWSTIQY
TRBV12-3/TRBV12-4	15	NA	TRBJ2-2	ASSPLPRRDKTGELF
TRBV2	13	TRBD1	TRBJ1-5	ASGQESYSNQPQH
TRBV5-6	14	TRBD1	TRBJ1-5	ASSSLRDSGNQPQH
TRBV20-1	11	NA	TRBJ2-3	SAYDGGTDTQY
TRBV12-3/TRBV12-4	12	NA	TRBJ1-1	ASRRDSLNTEAF
TRBV5-1	14	TRBD2	TRBJ2-1	ASSPGGGRSYNEQF
TRBV11-2	12	TRBD2	TRBJ2-7	ASSQTSGPYEQY
TRBV5-1	13	NA	TRBJ1-1	ASSPDNSWGREAF
TRBV5-1	16	TRBD1	TRBJ2-1	ASSLAGGQGARGNEQF
TRBV4-1	14	NA	TRBJ2-1	ASSQGDRTPYNEQF
TRBV5-1	10	NA	TRBJ2-2	ASSFTGGELF
TRBV5-5	13	TRBD1	TRBJ2-7	ASSFYGTGGFEQY
TRBV12-3/TRBV12-4	13	TRBD2	TRBJ2-3	ASSRTSGRAGTQY
TRBV9	12	TRBD1	TRBJ1-1	ASTDRDRGPEAF
TRBV5-1	14	TRBD1	TRBJ1-2	ASSLGQGIYDYGYT
TRBV2	11	TRBD2	TRBJ2-7	ASSTTSAYEQY
TRBV27	13	TRBD2	TRBJ2-7	ASSSRLAGVREQY
TRBV11-2	13	TRBD1	TRBJ2-2	ASSFGQGNTGELF
TRBV20-1	14	NA	TRBJ1-1	SARDKGGTLNTEAF
TRBV5-1	14	NA	TRBJ2-1	ASSLDGSWVADEQF
TRBV9	15	TRBD2	TRBJ2-1	ASSPESAASGSNEQF
TRBV5-1	12	NA	TRBJ2-7	ASSLESHSYEQY
TRBV29-1	8	NA	TRBJ2-5	SVGSGAQY
TRBV7-2	13	NA	TRBJ2-1	ASSLHSSAAEELF
TRBV5-1	13	TRBD2	TRBJ2-7	ASSTGLAGGYEQY
TRBV5-1	12	NA	TRBJ1-5	ASSLGANNQPQH
TRBV10-1	12	TRBD1	TRBJ2-1	ASSRQGEYNEQF
TRBV7-2	12	TRBD1	TRBJ1-2	ASSLETGNYGYT
TRBV5-1	16	TRBD2	TRBJ2-5	ASSLDGLAGPQKETQY
TRBV6-6	11	NA	TRBJ2-3	ASRPGDWDTQY
TRBV5-1	12	NA	TRBJ2-7	ASSFDLATYEQY
TRBV10-2	15	TRBD1	TRBJ1-5	ASSEGLRTGGNQPQH
TRBV7-9	10	NA	TRBJ1-1	APLALGDWAF
TRBV5-1	12	NA	TRBJ2-7	ASSRDTNSYEQY
TRBV5-1	15	NA	TRBJ2-2	ASSLEVGRVNTGELF
TRBV5-1	11	NA	TRBJ1-2	ASSMGDGAGYT
TRBV29-1	11	TRBD1	TRBJ2-5	SDAQGAEETQY
TRBV5-1	18	TRBD1	TRBJ2-1	ASSLGVTGSEGFFNNEQF
TRBV5-5	12	NA	TRBJ1-1	ASSSLRGPTEAF
TRBV10-3	12	NA	TRBJ2-3	AISSPGSTDTQY
TRBV12-3/TRBV12-4	9	NA	TRBJ1-6	ASSFDSPLH
TRBV12-3/TRBV12-4	15	NA	TRBJ1-3	ASSLRQLAPSGNTIY
TRBV6-1	13	NA	TRBJ1-2	ASSRMGGAVYGYT
TRBV6-1	13	NA	TRBJ1-5	ASSHDPVGNQPQH
TRBV20-1	9	NA	TRBJ1-1	SAAPDTEAF
TRBV6-5	13	TRBD1	TRBJ1-2	ASSYPSGQGVDYT
TRBV3-1	14	NA	TRBJ1-6	ASGYMLGQSDSPLH
TRBV20-1	13	NA	TRBJ2-3	SAIEGSGSTDTQY
TRBV5-1	13	TRBD2	TRBJ2-1	ASSLFAGDWNEQF